The clone carrying this T cell receptor beta chain was seen more than once but under ten times. Its antigen is unknown. Notes on the study in general: The TCR gene usage of tumor memory CD4+ T cells clustered together with blood and lymph node memory CD4+ cells and with lymph node naive CD4+ cells. Tumor Treg TCRs overlapped most with tumor naive CD4+ cells.

After constant-region reverse-primer amplification, full-length variable regions underwent semi-nested PCR with Nested Universal Primer A. MiXCR, run by TCRdb on the 5' RACE reads, gives a single entry per CDR3 protein. The repertoire has 25,000 to 40,000 distinct CDR3 sequences, approximately 30% of them found once; the top ten carry 3.7%. The sequencing sample was made of naive CD4+ T cells sorted from a lymph node. Subset specified: naive CD4+ T cells, CD4+CD45RA+CD25-. This receptor was obtained from a female donor with breast cancer.

The CDR3 sequence is CASSPGGTSGSYNEQFF. The CDR3 nucleotides read TGCGCCAGCAGCCCCGGGGGGACTAGCGGGAGCTACAATGAGCAGTTCTTC. The rearrangement links TRBV5-1 to TRBJ2-1; TRBD2 matches 14 bases. V shed 4 bases, J shed 3 bases, and the junction held 6 bases outside the gene matches. CDR3 size: 17 residues. In germline, CDR1 is SGHRS, CDR2 YFSETQ. The full variable domain, with the rest looked up from reference TRBV5-1 and TRBJ2-1, is KAGVTQTPRYLIKTRGQQVTLSCSPISGHRSVSWYQQTPGQGLQFLFEYFSETQRNKGNFPGRFSGRQFSNSRSEMNVSTLELGDSALYLCASSPGGTSGSYNEQFFGPGTRLTVL.